This T cell receptor beta chain was captured by sequencing in a study of cytomegalovirus exposure and HLA in healthy donors. V was pared by 2 bases and J by 2 bases, with 6 bases between. CDR1 is MNHEY and CDR2 is SVGAGI in the germline V gene. The CDR3 is 13 amino acids. Study-wide results and caveats: A later analysis associated under 20,000 TCR beta sequences with HLA alleles at a 0.05 false discovery rate. Later analysis identified several of the most significant clusters that appeared linked to common viral pathogens. Most observed TCR sequences were rare, whereas some public TCRs were detected in many donors.

Researchers ran the PCR with 60 Vbeta and 13 Jbeta primers. The method was immunoSEQ multiplex PCR; TCRdb's version includes in-frame clones alone and lacks a portion of them. The sample carries 100,000 to 150,000 clones, roughly 80% recorded once. Concerning this clone itself: Its antigen is unknown. In the same sample, other DNA sequences code for this CDR3.

Sequencing was carried out using PBMCs. The V and J genes are TRBV6-5 and TRBJ1-1; D gene unclear. This clonotype was sampled from a female donor in good health and CMV-seronegative. The CDR3 loop reads CASSYEGNTEAFF. In nucleotides, the CDR3 is TGTGCCAGCAGTTACGAGGGTAACACTGAAGCTTTCTTT.